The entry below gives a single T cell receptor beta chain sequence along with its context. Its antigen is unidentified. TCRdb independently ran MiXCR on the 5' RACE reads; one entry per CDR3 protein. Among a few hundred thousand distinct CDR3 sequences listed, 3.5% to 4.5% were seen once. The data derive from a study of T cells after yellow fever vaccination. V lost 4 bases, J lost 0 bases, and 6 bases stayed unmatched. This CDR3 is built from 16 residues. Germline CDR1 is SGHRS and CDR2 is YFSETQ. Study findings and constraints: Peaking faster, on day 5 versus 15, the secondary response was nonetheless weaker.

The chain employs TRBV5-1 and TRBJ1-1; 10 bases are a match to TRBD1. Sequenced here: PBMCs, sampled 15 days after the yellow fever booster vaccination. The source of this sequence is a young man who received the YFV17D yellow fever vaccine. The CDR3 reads CASSEDRGAMNTEAFF. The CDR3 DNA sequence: TGCGCCAGCAGCGAGGACAGGGGGGCCATGAACACTGAAGCTTTCTTT.